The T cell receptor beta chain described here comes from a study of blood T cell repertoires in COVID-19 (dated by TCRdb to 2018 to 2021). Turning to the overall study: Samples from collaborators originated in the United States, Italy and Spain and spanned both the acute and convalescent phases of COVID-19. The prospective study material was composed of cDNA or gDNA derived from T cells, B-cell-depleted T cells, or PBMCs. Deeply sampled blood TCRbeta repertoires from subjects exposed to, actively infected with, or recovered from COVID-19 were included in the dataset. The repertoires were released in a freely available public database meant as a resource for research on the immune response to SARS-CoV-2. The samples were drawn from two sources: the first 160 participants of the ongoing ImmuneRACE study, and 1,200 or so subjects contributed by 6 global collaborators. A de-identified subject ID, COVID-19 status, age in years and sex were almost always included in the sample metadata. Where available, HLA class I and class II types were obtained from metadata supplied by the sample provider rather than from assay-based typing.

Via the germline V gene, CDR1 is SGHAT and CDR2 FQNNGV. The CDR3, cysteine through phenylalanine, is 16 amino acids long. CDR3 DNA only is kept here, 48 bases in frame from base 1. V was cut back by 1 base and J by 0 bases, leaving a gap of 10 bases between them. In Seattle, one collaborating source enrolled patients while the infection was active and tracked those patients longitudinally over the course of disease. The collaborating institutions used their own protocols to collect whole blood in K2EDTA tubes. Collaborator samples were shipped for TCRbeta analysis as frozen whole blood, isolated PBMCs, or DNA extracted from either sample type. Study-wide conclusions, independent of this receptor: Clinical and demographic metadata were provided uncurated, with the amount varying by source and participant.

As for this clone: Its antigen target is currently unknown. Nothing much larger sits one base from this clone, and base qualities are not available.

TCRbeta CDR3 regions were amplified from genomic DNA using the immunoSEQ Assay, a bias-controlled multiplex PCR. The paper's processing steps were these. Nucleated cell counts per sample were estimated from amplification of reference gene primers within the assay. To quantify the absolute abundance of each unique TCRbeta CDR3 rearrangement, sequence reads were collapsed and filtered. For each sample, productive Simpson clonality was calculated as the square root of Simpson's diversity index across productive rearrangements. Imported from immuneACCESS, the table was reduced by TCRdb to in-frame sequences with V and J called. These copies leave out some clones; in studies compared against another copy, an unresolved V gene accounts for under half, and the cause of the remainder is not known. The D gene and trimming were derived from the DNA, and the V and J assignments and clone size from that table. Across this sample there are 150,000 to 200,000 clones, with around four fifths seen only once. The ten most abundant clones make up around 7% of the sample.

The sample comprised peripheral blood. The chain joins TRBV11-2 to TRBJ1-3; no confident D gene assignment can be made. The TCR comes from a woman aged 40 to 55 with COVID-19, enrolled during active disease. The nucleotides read TGTGCCAGCAGCTTAGTGACTGTCCACTCTGGAAACACCATATATTTT. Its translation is CASSLVTVHSGNTIYF.